This T cell receptor (beta chain) was identified in a study of CD8+ T cells in alopecia areata. Treatment defined: oral pan-JAK inhibitor, 5-10 mg twice daily. Sampling of alopecia areata patients yielded lesional scalp punch biopsies as well as peripheral blood. Investigators isolated RNA and reverse transcribed it into cDNA to act as the sequencing template. Data came from immunoSEQ multiplex PCR; TCRdb stores just in-frame clones and leaves some out. The sample has approximately 210,000 clones, more than 55% seen once. Turning to this clone: Antigen: not known. The same CDR3 can be traced to other DNA sequences in this sample.

Findings of the study overall: Persistence of many expanded lesional clones was seen in scalp and blood during tofacitinib.

The CDR3 contains 12 residues. The germline V and J ends were trimmed by 0 bases and 6 bases, with 3 bases remaining between them. In germline, CDR1 is SGHRS, CDR2 YFSETQ. This sequence originates from a human donor with alopecia areata. This chain uses TRBV5-1 with TRBJ2-2; D not certain. This specimen consisted of CD4+ T cells sorted from blood, obtained at week 44, from a patient treated with tofacitinib. Here the CDR3 reads CASSLESGELFF. The CDR3, as DNA: TGCGCCAGCAGCTTGGAATCCGGGGAGCTGTTTTTT.